Shown below are 13 T cell receptor beta chains from a single sample sequenced in a study of regulatory T cells in long-lasting Graves disease. Stated time point: newly diagnosed GD, antithyroid drugs for less than 3 months. TCR sequences were obtained from RNA taken from PBMCs. Arm-PCR of CDR3 regions and iRepertoire HTBI primers were used to build TCR beta libraries. TCRdb reanalysed the multiplex PCR reads using MiXCR and keeps one entry per CDR3 protein. The sample lists about 440,000 distinct CDR3 sequences; over 15% were seen once. The same sample was also studied in work on T cells in Graves' hyperthyroidism and ophthalmopathy.

The sequences come from peripheral blood mononuclear cells (PBMCs), collected at new diagnosis, from a patient treated with antithyroid drugs. These receptors were taken from a woman aged 18-29 years with Graves disease.

About this clonotype: A much larger clone lies one base from this, so it may be a read error. The CDR3 ends on some other residue instead of the conserved phenylalanine or tryptophan, so this is likely a read error. The CDR3 reads CSASAGRIHEQYL. CDR3 coding DNA: TGCAGCGCATCAGCGGGAAGAATCCACGAGCAGTACCTC. The rearrangement links TRBV29-1 to TRBJ2-7; 7 bases map to TRBD2. Trimming took 7 bases from V and 5 from J; bases not matched to a gene: 11. CDR1 SQVTM and CDR2 ANQGSEA come from the germline V gene. The CDR3 covers 13 residues.

Turning to this clonotype: A far larger clone differs by one base, so this is likely a read error. The V gene is TRBV20-1, the J gene TRBJ2-1; D remains ambiguous. Germline V gene data show CDR1 as DFQATT and CDR2 as SNEGSKA (reference sequence). V was pared by 6 bases and J by 10 bases, with 16 bases between. The CDR3 is 12 amino acids. The CDR3, as DNA: TGCAGTGCCCAAACGGTGGATTACGAGCAGTTCTTC. Its protein product is CSAQTVDYEQFF.

This clonotype was recorded at least ten times. The V gene is TRBV28, the J gene TRBJ2-5, with 8 bases that match TRBD1. V lost 5 bases and J lost 4; bases outside the gene matches: 6. Germline V CDR1 and CDR2: MDHEN, SYDVKM. CDR3 length equals 14 residues. The CDR3, as DNA: TGTGCCAGCAGTCTCCGACAGGGGTTAGAGACCCAGTACTTC. It is translated as CASSLRQGLETQYF.

The sample holds a few counts of this clonotype. The J gene is TRBJ2-1, the V gene TRBV2, with 10 bases lining up with TRBD2. The CDR3 length is 14 residues. Trimming took 6 bases from V and 8 from J; bases not matched to a gene: 7. Germline V CDR1 and CDR2: SNHLY, FYNNEI. The CDR3 region is CASRGSSGRDEQFF. The DNA for the CDR3 is TGTGCCAGCAGGGGATCTAGCGGGAGAGATGAGCAGTTCTTC. The variable domain in full, with the rest retrieved from reference TRBV2 and TRBJ2-1, is EPEVTQTPSHQVTQMGQEVILRCVPISNHLYFYWYRQILGQKVEFLVSFYNNEISEKSEIFDDQFSVERPDGSNFTLKIRSTKLEDSAMYFCASRGSSGRDEQFFGPGTRLTVL.

At least ten counts were recorded for this clonotype. The chain uses TRBV29-1 and TRBJ2-7; TRBD2 aligns across 9 bases. V shed 7 bases and J 0 bases; nucleotides not matched to a gene: 7. CDR3 length equals 14 residues. From germline, CDR1 is SQVTM and CDR2 ANQGSEA. The CDR3 DNA reads TGCAGCGCACGGACTAGCGAAAGCTCCTACGAGCAGTACTTC. It yields the protein CSARTSESSYEQYF.

In its sample, this clonotype was seen a few times. The V gene is TRBV12-3 or TRBV12-4, the J gene TRBJ2-7, with 10 bases aligning to TRBD2. With 1 base clipped from V and 10 bases from J, the junction kept 7 bases outside the gene matches. This CDR3 contains 14 residues. The CDR3 reads CASSLGSSGSSQYF. DNA for the CDR3: TGTGCCAGCAGTTTAGGGTCTAGCGGGAGTTCTCAGTACTTC.

This clonotype was picked up many times. The J gene is TRBJ2-7, the V gene TRBV20-1, with 10 bases identical to TRBD2. V was clipped by 1 base and J by 5 bases; unmatched bases: 11. Germline V gene sequence: CDR1 DFQATT, CDR2 SNEGSKA (reference sequence). The CDR3 loop spans 16 amino acids. DNA for the CDR3: TGCAGTGCTAGAGTCCCTCGTAGCGGGAGGCTCAACGAGCAGTACTTC. This encodes CSARVPRSGRLNEQYF.

This clonotype has at least ten counts. The DNA of the CDR3 is TGTGCCAGCCGGTTGCCCGCTAATGAAAAACTGTTTTTT. As protein: CASRLPANEKLFF. The chain carries TRBV28 and TRBJ1-4; D uncertain. This CDR3 is 13 amino acids long. Trimming cost V 8 bases and J 3 bases, with 10 bases left between them. Germline V gene data show CDR1 as MDHEN and CDR2 as SYDVKM.

The sample holds a few counts of this clonotype. The rearrangement joins TRBV10-2 to TRBJ2-1; no firm D call. The V gene's germline CDR1 is WSHSY and CDR2 SAAADI. The CDR3 is 12 amino acids. The V gene lost 3 bases and the J gene lost 12 bases, with 12 bases spanning the gap. The CDR3 protein is CASSDPADVQFF. CDR3 DNA sequence: TGCGCCAGCAGTGACCCCGCGGACGTGCAGTTCTTC.

The chain joins TRBV30 to TRBJ2-7, with 7 bases matching TRBD1. The CDR3 spans 14 residues. V lost 2 bases, J lost 1 base, and 5 bases stayed unmatched. The germline CDR1 and CDR2 sequences are GTSNPN and SVGIG (reference sequence). CDR3 region: CAWSTTGWSYEQYF. In DNA form, the CDR3 reads TGTGCCTGGAGTACGACAGGGTGGTCCTACGAGCAGTACTTC.

The DNA for the CDR3 is TGCAGTGCTAGTTGGGGGAACCCATTAGGGACTAGCGGGCCGTTCCAAGAGACCCAGTACTTC. Translated, it gives CSASWGNPLGTSGPFQETQYF. This chain connects TRBV20-1 to TRBJ2-5, with 12 nucleotides matching TRBD2. J was trimmed by 1 base and V by 3 bases; bases with no gene match: 21. The germline V gene encodes CDR1 DFQATT and CDR2 SNEGSKA (reference sequence). The CDR3 is made up of 21 amino acids.

The chain is built from TRBV27 and TRBJ2-2, with D possibly matching TRBD2 (6 bases). The CDR3 is 15 residues long. Germline V gives CDR1 MNHEY, CDR2 SMNVEV (reference sequence). Between the trimmed V and J ends, which lost 2 bases and 9 bases, there was a span of 16 bases. The CDR3 reads CASSLDGRVGWELFF. The CDR3 nucleotides are TGTGCCAGCAGTTTAGACGGGAGAGTAGGCTGGGAGCTGTTTTTT.

The chain joins TRBV20-1 to TRBJ2-2; TRBD1 is a possible D gene (5 bases). Looked up from germline, CDR1 is DFQATT and CDR2 is SNEGSKA (reference sequence). This CDR3 is built from 16 residues. The ends were cut back, 3 bases at V and 5 bases at J, with 19 bases in the middle. CDR3 sequence (DNA): TGCAGTGCTAGCCCCGTGACAGTGTTCCCTACCGGGGAGCTGTTTTTT. Encoded protein: CSASPVTVFPTGELFF.